The entry below gives a single TCR beta chain sequence along with its context. Its antigen is not identified. V was pared by 6 bases and J by 4 bases, with 5 bases of the junction left unmatched. The germline gives CDR1 MNHEY, CDR2 SVGAGI. The CDR3 length is 14 residues. The data belong to a study of cytomegalovirus exposure and HLA in healthy donors. Both 60 Vbeta primers and 13 Jbeta primers went into the PCR. Sequenced by immunoSEQ multiplex PCR; TCRdb stores in-frame clones only, minus some. Of roughly 140,000 clones in the sample, 70% to 80% were seen once. Study-level findings and limits: A link between a missense DCLRE1C variant and TCR beta V- and J-gene trimming emerged from a later analysis. Productive rates of about 90% or about 30% were seen for most TCR beta V segments in an earlier analysis. Some TCR beta chains (more than 150 of them) were listed as cytomegalovirus-associated.

The sequenced sample was PBMCs. The receptor was derived from a man in his fifties in good health and CMV-seropositive. The J gene is TRBJ1-4, the V gene TRBV6-5, with 7 bases that match TRBD1. The CDR3: CASSRRQGNEKLFF. Written as DNA, the CDR3 is TGTGCCAGCAGCCGTAGACAGGGTAATGAAAAACTGTTTTTT.